These T cell receptor beta chains were read from a single sample in a study of human T cells and chemical hapten exposure. Each CDR3 protein is one row after TCRdb ran MiXCR on the RACE reads. The sample has some 74,000 distinct CDR3 sequences, around 13% seen once; the top ten hold about 4.9%. This material consisted of whole blood, taken in connection with sensitization to the hapten diphenylcyclopropenone (DPC). These receptor sequences come from a woman aged 45-65 years with alopecia areata. Some clones in this sample may be carry-over from other donors' samples. The CDR3 runs from the conserved cysteine through the conserved F or W. The D gene is left open where the match is weak. Only part of the rows carry a size: once, few, many, or a class if the clone is expanded.

J,D,V,size,CDR3,DNA
TRBJ1-1,-,TRBV20-1,-,CSARGQPTEAFF,TGCAGTGCTAGAGGGCAGCCCACTGAAGCTTTCTTT
TRBJ1-1,TRBD1,TRBV7-2,many,CASSWSGGQGDTEAFF,TGTGCCAGCAGCTGGAGCGGGGGACAGGGGGACACTGAAGCTTTCTTT
TRBJ2-1,-,TRBV4-2,-,CASSQERTQRNEQFF,TGTGCCAGCAGCCAAGAAAGGACCCAACGAAATGAGCAGTTCTTC
TRBJ1-1,TRBD1,TRBV7-2,-,CASSPRDRPLLGTEAFF,TGTGCCAGCAGCCCCCGGGACAGGCCCCTTTTGGGCACTGAAGCTTTCTTT
TRBJ2-7,-,TRBV7-6,-,CASSGVGGNYEQYF,TGTGCCAGCTCCGGGGTGGGCGGAAACTACGAGCAGTACTTC
TRBJ2-1,TRBD2,TRBV7-2,-,CASSEGLAVNEQFF,TGTGCCAGCAGCGAGGGACTAGCGGTCAATGAGCAGTTCTTC
TRBJ2-7,-,TRBV3-1,-,CASSQGPGALEQYF,TGTGCCAGCAGCCAAGGTCCAGGTGCACTCGAGCAGTACTTC
TRBJ1-1,-,TRBV20-1,-,CSARQSSAEAFF,TGCAGTGCTCGACAGTCATCTGCTGAAGCTTTCTTT
TRBJ1-2,-,TRBV11-2,many,CASSKEVGQNYGYTF,TGTGCCAGCAGCAAAGAGGTTGGGCAAAACTATGGCTACACCTTC
TRBJ2-1,TRBD2,TRBV6-4,few,CASREELAGGEQFF,TGTGCCAGCAGAGAGGAACTAGCGGGAGGTGAGCAGTTCTTC
TRBJ2-1,TRBD2,TRBV5-1,-,CASSLELAGAGEQFF,TGCGCCAGCAGCTTGGAGCTAGCGGGAGCGGGTGAGCAGTTCTTC
TRBJ2-7,-,TRBV27,few,CASSSGFRTGNEQYF,TGTGCCAGCAGTTCGGGATTCCGCACAGGGAACGAGCAGTACTTC
TRBJ1-4,TRBD1,TRBV5-1,-,CASSSGQVHEKLFF,TGCGCCAGCAGCTCGGGACAGGTGCATGAAAAACTGTTTTTT
TRBJ2-6,TRBD1,TRBV5-1,few,CASSLNPGQFAGANVLTF,TGCGCCAGCAGCTTGAATCCGGGACAGTTTGCTGGGGCCAACGTCCTGACTTTC
TRBJ2-5,-,TRBV11-2,-,CASSLGRQETQYF,TGTGCCAGCAGCCTCGGACGCCAAGAGACCCAGTACTTC
TRBJ2-1,-,TRBV2,-,CASSDPSYNEQFF,TGTGCCAGCAGTGACCCCTCGTACAATGAGCAGTTCTTC
TRBJ1-1,TRBD1,TRBV11-2,many,CASSSRTGHTEAFF,TGTGCCAGCAGCTCCCGGACAGGGCACACTGAAGCTTTCTTT
TRBJ2-7,-,TRBV7-8,-,CASSQVRTPSEQYF,TGTGCCAGCAGTCAAGTGAGGACGCCGAGCGAGCAGTACTTC
TRBJ2-7,-,TRBV21-1,-,CASSKRGEYEQYF,TGTGCCAGCAGCAAACGGGGAGAATACGAGCAGTACTTC
TRBJ1-1,-,TRBV12-3/TRBV12-4,many,CASRQGRYTEAFF,TGTGCCAGCAGACAAGGACGGTACACTGAAGCTTTCTTT
TRBJ2-7,TRBD2,TRBV20-1,many,CSARGGDYGEQYF,TGCAGTGCTAGAGGAGGGGACTACGGCGAGCAGTACTTC
TRBJ1-4,-,TRBV29-1,-,CSVRDGGNEKLFF,TGCAGCGTCCGGGACGGCGGTAATGAAAAACTGTTTTTT
TRBJ2-4,-,TRBV9,-,CASSVAARDIQYF,TGTGCCAGCAGCGTAGCTGCAAGAGACATTCAGTACTTC
TRBJ1-5,-,TRBV2,few,CASSGLTSNQPQHF,TGTGCCAGCAGCGGACTGACTAGCAATCAGCCCCAGCATTTT
TRBJ2-3,TRBD2,TRBV20-1,many,CSARPAGGPTDTQYF,TGCAGTGCTAGACCCGCGGGAGGGCCTACAGATACGCAGTATTTT
TRBJ2-3,TRBD2,TRBV29-1,few,CSVSAGGPSDTQYF,TGCAGCGTATCAGCGGGAGGGCCCTCAGATACGCAGTATTTT
TRBJ2-1,TRBD2,TRBV11-2,-,CASSGTSGSNEQFF,TGTGCCAGCTCCGGGACTAGCGGGTCTAATGAGCAGTTCTTC
TRBJ1-1,TRBD1,TRBV24-1,-,CATSDRTGPATEAFF,TGTGCCACCAGTGACCGGACAGGTCCAGCCACTGAAGCTTTCTTT
TRBJ1-5,-,TRBV28,-,CASSTTKSGTQPQHF,TGTGCCAGCAGTACCACAAAATCCGGGACTCAGCCCCAGCATTTT
TRBJ2-3,-,TRBV7-9,-,CASSWGDTQYF,TGTGCCAGCAGCTGGGGAGATACGCAGTATTTT
TRBJ2-4,-,TRBV7-8,many,CASSLRRGLKNIQYF,TGTGCCAGCAGCTTAAGGAGGGGGTTAAAAAACATTCAGTACTTC
TRBJ2-7,-,TRBV7-9,few,CASSRVRLGNYEQYF,TGTGCCAGCAGCCGCGTTCGACTAGGGAATTACGAGCAGTACTTC
TRBJ2-7,-,TRBV10-3,many,CAIRWEIGSDEQYF,TGTGCCATTCGCTGGGAGATCGGGTCTGACGAGCAGTACTTC
TRBJ1-2,-,TRBV6-1,few,CASGRQDYGYTF,TGTGCCAGCGGTAGGCAGGACTATGGCTACACCTTC
TRBJ2-1,-,TRBV29-1,medium-sized,CSVRDWSSYNEQFF,TGCAGCGTTAGGGACTGGAGCTCCTACAATGAGCAGTTCTTC
TRBJ2-2,TRBD1,TRBV27,many,CASSLTGQRRTGELFF,TGTGCCAGCAGTTTAACGGGACAGAGGAGGACCGGGGAGCTGTTTTTT
TRBJ2-3,-,TRBV20-1,medium-sized,CSASGGTDTQYF,TGCAGTGCTAGTGGGGGAACAGATACGCAGTATTTT
TRBJ2-5,TRBD2,TRBV7-2,many,CASSSQRGLQETQYF,TGTGCCAGCAGCTCACAGCGGGGACTGCAAGAGACCCAGTACTTC
TRBJ2-2,TRBD2,TRBV20-1,medium-sized,CSARFREVAGMNTGELFF,TGCAGTGCTAGATTCCGGGAGGTAGCGGGAATGAACACCGGGGAGCTGTTTTTT
TRBJ2-7,TRBD2,TRBV11-2,few,CASSSLAGGPYEQYF,TGTGCCAGCAGCTCGCTAGCGGGAGGGCCATACGAGCAGTACTTC
TRBJ1-1,-,TRBV5-1,-,CASSLDDRGDTEAFF,TGCGCCAGCAGCTTGGATGACCGGGGGGACACTGAAGCTTTCTTT
TRBJ2-2,-,TRBV5-4,-,CASSTTRDTGELFF,TGTGCCAGCAGCACTACTAGAGACACCGGGGAGCTGTTTTTT
TRBJ2-5,-,TRBV12-3/TRBV12-4,many,CASSFPGGQETQYF,TGTGCCAGCAGTTTCCCAGGGGGGCAAGAGACCCAGTACTTC
TRBJ2-1,TRBD2,TRBV5-1,-,CASSSGAGTSGSGEQFF,TGCGCCAGCAGCTCAGGGGCCGGGACTAGCGGCTCGGGGGAGCAGTTCTTC
TRBJ1-5,-,TRBV18,-,CASSPKQGLSNQPQHF,TGTGCCAGCTCCCCTAAGCAGGGCCTTAGCAATCAGCCCCAGCATTTT
TRBJ2-7,TRBD2,TRBV11-2,few,CASSSGTSGIYEQYF,TGTGCCAGCAGTTCCGGGACTAGCGGGATCTACGAGCAGTACTTC
TRBJ2-5,TRBD2,TRBV3-1,-,CASTLGLAGETQYF,TGTGCCAGCACCCTGGGACTAGCGGGAGAGACCCAGTACTTC
TRBJ2-7,-,TRBV18,many,CASSPPGLATPYEQYF,TGTGCCAGCTCACCACCGGGTCTAGCGACCCCCTACGAGCAGTACTTC
TRBJ2-5,-,TRBV20-1,-,CSAKRTATQETQYF,TGCAGTGCTAAGAGGACAGCGACGCAAGAGACCCAGTACTTC
TRBJ2-3,TRBD1,TRBV9,-,CASTATGQGQDTQYF,TGTGCCAGCACCGCGACCGGACAGGGCCAAGATACGCAGTATTTT
TRBJ2-1,-,TRBV20-1,-,CSAVAYRYNEQFF,TGCAGTGCCGTAGCGTATAGGTACAATGAGCAGTTCTTC
TRBJ1-2,-,TRBV7-9,few,CASSFSRHGGYGYTF,TGTGCCAGCAGCTTTAGTCGACATGGCGGCTATGGCTACACCTTC
TRBJ2-7,-,TRBV5-1,few,CASSRKTGTEAYEQYF,TGCGCCAGCAGCCGGAAAACCGGGACGGAAGCCTACGAGCAGTACTTC
TRBJ2-7,-,TRBV5-1,-,CASSPVPGARDEQYF,TGCGCCAGCAGCCCAGTCCCAGGGGCCAGAGACGAGCAGTACTTC
TRBJ1-5,-,TRBV29-1,-,CSVSGAYSNQPQHF,TGCAGCGTGTCCGGAGCTTATAGCAATCAGCCCCAGCATTTT
TRBJ2-1,TRBD2,TRBV7-2,-,CASSSGLRSYNEQFF,TGTGCCAGCAGCTCGGGACTACGCTCCTACAATGAGCAGTTCTTC
TRBJ2-1,-,TRBV20-1,-,CSAIRNNEQFF,TGCAGTGCTATCAGAAATAATGAGCAGTTCTTC